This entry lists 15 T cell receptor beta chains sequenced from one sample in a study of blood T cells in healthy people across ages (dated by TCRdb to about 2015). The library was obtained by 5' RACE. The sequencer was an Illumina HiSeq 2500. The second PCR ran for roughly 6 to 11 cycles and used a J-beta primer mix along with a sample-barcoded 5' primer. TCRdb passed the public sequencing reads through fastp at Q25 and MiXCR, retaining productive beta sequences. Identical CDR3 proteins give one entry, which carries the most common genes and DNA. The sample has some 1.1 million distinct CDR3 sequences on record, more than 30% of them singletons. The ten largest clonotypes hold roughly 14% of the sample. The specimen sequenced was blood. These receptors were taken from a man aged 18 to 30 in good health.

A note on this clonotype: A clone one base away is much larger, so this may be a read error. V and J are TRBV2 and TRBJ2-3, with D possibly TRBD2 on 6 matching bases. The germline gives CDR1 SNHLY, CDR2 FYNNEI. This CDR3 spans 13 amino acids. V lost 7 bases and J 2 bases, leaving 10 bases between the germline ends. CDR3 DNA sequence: TGTGCCAGCAATGCGGGACCCACAGATACGCAGTATTTT. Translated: CASNAGPTDTQYF. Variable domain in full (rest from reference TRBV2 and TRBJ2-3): EPEVTQTPSHQVTQMGQEVILRCVPISNHLYFYWYRQILGQKVEFLVSFYNNEISEKSEIFDDQFSVERPDGSNFTLKIRSTKLEDSAMYFCASNAGPTDTQYFGPGTRLTVL.

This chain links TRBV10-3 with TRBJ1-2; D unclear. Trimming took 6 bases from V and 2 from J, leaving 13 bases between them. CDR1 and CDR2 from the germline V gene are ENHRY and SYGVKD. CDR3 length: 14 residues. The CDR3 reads CAISLGRENYGYTF. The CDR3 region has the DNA TGTGCCATCAGCCTTGGGAGGGAAAACTATGGCTACACCTTC.

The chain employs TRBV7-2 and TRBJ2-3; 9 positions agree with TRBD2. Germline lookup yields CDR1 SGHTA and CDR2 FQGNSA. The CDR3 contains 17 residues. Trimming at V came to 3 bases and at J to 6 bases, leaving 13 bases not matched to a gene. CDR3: CASSFSSGGPPLDTQYF. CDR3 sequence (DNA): TGTGCCAGCAGCTTCTCGAGCGGGGGGCCCCCTTTGGATACGCAGTATTTT.

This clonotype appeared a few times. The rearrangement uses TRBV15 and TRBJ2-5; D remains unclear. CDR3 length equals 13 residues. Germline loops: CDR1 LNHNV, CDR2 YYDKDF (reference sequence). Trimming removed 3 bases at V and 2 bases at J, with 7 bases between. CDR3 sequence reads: CATSRSLQETQYF. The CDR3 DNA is TGTGCCACCAGCAGGAGCCTACAAGAGACCCAGTACTTC.

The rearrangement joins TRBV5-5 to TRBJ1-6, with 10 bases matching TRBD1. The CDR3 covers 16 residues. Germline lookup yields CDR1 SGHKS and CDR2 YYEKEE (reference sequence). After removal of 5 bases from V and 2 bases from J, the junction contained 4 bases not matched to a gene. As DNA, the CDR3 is TGTGCCAGCAGTTTGACAGGGGGCGCCTATAATTCACCCCTCCACTTT. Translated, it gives CASSLTGGAYNSPLHF.

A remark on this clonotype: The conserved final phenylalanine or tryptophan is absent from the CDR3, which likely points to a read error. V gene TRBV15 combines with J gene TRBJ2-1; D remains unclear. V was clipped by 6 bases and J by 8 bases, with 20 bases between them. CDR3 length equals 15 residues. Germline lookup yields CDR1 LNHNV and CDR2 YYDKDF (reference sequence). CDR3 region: CATRDEYSFTYEQFL. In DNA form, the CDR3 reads TGTGCCACCAGGGATGAGTACTCCTTCACCTATGAGCAGTTCCTC.

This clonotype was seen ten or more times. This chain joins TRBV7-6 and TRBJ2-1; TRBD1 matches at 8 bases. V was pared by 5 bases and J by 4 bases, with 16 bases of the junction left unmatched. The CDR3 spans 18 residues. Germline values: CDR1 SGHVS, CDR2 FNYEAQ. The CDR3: CASSPTGANLLKYNEQFF. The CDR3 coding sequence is TGTGCCAGCAGCCCGACAGGGGCCAACCTGCTAAAATACAATGAGCAGTTCTTC. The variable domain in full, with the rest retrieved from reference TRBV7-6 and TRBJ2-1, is GAGVSQSPRYKVTKRGQDVALRCDPISGHVSLYWYRQALGQGPEFLTYFNYEAQQDKSGLPNDRFSAERPEGSISTLTIQRTEQRDSAMYRCASSPTGANLLKYNEQFFGPGTRLTVL.

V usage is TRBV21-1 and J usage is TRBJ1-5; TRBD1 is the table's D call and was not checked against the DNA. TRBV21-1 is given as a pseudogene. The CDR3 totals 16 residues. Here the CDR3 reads CASSKRCQGSNQPQHF. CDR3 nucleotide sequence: TGTGCCAGCAGCAAACGGTGTCAGGGCAGCAATCAGCCCCAGCATTTT.

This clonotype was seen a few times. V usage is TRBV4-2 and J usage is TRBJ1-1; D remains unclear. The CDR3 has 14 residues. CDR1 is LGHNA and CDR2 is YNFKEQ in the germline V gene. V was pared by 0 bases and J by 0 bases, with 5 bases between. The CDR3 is CASSQDELNTEAFF. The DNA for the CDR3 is TGTGCCAGCAGCCAAGACGAATTGAACACTGAAGCTTTCTTT.

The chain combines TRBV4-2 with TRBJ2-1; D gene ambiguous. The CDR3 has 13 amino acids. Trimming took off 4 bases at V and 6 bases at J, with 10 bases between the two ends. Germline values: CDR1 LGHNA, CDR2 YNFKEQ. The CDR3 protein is CASSRKTSNEQFF. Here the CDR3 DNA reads TGTGCCAGCAGCCGGAAAACCAGCAATGAGCAGTTCTTC.

The CDR3 loop reads CASSLTLATDTQYF. CDR3 in DNA: TGTGCCAGCAGCTTGACGCTAGCCACAGATACGCAGTATTTT. The chain links TRBV7-4 to TRBJ2-3; possible D gene TRBD2, 5 bases. Between the trimmed V and J ends, which lost 3 bases and 2 bases, there was a span of 9 bases. The CDR3 is 14 amino acids. Per germline, CDR1 SGHVT and CDR2 SQSDAQ.

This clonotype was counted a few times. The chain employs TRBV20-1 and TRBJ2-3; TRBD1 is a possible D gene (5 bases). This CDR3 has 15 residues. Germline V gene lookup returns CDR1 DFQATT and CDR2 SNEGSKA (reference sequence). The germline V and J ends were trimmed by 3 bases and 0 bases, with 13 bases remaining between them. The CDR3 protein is CSARRQTTSTDTQYF. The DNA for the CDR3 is TGCAGTGCTAGGCGACAGACGACTAGCACAGATACGCAGTATTTT.

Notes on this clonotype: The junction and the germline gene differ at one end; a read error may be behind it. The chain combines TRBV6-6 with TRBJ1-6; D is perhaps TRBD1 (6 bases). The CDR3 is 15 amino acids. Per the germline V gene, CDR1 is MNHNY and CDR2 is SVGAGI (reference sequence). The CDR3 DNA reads TGTGCCAGCAGTTACTCTCGGGACAAGAATTCACCCCCCCACTTT. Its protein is CASSYSRDKNSPPHF.

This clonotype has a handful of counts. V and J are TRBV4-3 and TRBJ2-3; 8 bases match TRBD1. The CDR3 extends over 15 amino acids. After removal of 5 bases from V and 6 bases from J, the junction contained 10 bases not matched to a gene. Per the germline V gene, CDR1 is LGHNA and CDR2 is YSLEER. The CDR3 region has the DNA TGCGCCAGCAGCTCCCAGGACAGGGTCACCGATACGCAGTATTTT. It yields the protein CASSSQDRVTDTQYF.

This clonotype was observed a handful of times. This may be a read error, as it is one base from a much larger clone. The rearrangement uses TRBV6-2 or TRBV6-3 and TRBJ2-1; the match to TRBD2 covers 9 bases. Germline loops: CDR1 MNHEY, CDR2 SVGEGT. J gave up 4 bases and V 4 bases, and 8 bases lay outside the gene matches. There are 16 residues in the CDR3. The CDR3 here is CASSSRTSAAYNEQFF. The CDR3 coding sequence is TGTGCCAGCAGTTCCCGGACTAGCGCGGCTTACAATGAGCAGTTCTTC.